This record covers a single TCR beta chain. This entry is derived from a study of technical replicates of blood from a few donors. This table comes from immunoSEQ multiplex PCR, and its TCRdb copy is limited to in-frame clones, with some not included. The table shows about 100,000 clones, with approximately 95% occurring only once. This sequence originates from a human donor in good health. Material for sequencing was T cells isolated from PBMCs.

CDR3 sequence reads: CASSLGQRLAQETQYF. The DNA for the CDR3 is TGTGCCAGCAGCCTGGGACAAAGACTAGCGCAAGAGACCCAGTACTTC. The rearrangement joins TRBV11-2 to TRBJ2-5; 8 nucleotides agree with TRBD2. The germline V gene encodes CDR1 SGHAT and CDR2 FQNNGV. Trimming cost V 5 bases and J 2 bases; bases outside gene matches: 10. This CDR3 is 16 amino acids long.